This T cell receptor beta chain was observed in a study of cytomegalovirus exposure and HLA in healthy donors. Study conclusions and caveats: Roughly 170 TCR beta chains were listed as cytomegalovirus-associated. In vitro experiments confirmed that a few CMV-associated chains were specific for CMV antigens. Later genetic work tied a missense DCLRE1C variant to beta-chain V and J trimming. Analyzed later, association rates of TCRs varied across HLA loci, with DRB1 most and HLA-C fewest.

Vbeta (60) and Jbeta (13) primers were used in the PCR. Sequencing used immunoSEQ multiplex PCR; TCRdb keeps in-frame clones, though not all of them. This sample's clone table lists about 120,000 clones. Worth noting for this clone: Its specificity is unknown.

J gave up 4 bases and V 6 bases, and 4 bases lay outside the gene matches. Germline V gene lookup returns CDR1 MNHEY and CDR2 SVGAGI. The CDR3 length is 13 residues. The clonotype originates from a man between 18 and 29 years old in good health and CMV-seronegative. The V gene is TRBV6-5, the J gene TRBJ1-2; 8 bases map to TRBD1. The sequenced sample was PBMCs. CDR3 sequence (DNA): TGTGCCAGCAGGGGGACAGGTTCCTATGGCTACACCTTC. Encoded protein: CASRGTGSYGYTF.